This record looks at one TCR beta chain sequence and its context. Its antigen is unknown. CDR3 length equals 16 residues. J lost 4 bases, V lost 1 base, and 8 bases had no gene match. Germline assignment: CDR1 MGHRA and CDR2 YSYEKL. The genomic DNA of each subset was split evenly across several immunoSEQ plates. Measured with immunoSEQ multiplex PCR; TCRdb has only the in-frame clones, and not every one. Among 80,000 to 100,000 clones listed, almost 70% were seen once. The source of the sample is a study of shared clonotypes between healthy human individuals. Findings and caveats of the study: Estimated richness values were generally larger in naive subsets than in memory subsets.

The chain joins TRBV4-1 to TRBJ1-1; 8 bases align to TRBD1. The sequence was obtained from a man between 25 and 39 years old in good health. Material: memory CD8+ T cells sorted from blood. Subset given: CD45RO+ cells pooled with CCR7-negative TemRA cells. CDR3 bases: TGCGCCAGCAGCCAAGGAGGTGGACAGGGTGTCACTGAAGCTTTCTTT. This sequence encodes CASSQGGGQGVTEAFF.